This T cell receptor beta chain was profiled in a study of tumor-infiltrating lymphocytes in localized non-small cell lung cancer. Study information: Several tumor histologies, both smoking statuses, and some post-neoadjuvant chemotherapy samples were included.

The CDR3 contains 13 residues. The V end lost 1 base, the J end lost 6 bases, and 10 bases lay between the germline ends. Germline V CDR1 and CDR2: SGHNT, YYREEE (reference sequence). Clones were sequenced by immunoSEQ multiplex PCR, and TCRdb holds only the in-frame ones, with some missing. This sample has approximately 12,000 clones, with about 66% found just once. The sequenced material came from lung tumor tissue. The origin of this receptor is a human donor with non-small cell lung cancer. The chain employs TRBV5-4 and TRBJ1-1; D is possibly TRBD1 (6 bases). The CDR3, as DNA: TGTGCCAGCAGCTTGCAGGGGCGGGCTGAAGCTTTCTTT. Its protein is CASSLQGRAEAFF.